The text below deals with one TCR beta chain. This sample is part of a study of blood T cell repertoires in COVID-19. Study context: Whether acute or convalescent, the COVID-19 samples came from the United States, Italy and Spain. Nucleic acid was either cDNA or gDNA, and it came from T cells, B-cell-depleted T cells, or PBMCs.

Trimming took 0 bases from V and 4 from J; bases not matched to a gene: 6. The CDR3 is 15 amino acids. CDR1 and CDR2 from the germline V gene are SGHNT and YYREEE (reference sequence). Method: immunoSEQ multiplex PCR; TCRdb's copy keeps in-frame clones and lacks some. The sample lists 65,000 or so clones; 75% to 85% were seen once. Sequencing was done on a sample of peripheral blood. The TCR was taken from a man at least 80 years old with acute or convalescent COVID-19. This chain links TRBV5-4 with TRBJ2-5; 7 nucleotides match TRBD2. The CDR3 DNA is TGTGCCAGCAGCTTGGGACTAGCCTCTCTAGAGACCCAGTACTTC. The encoded protein is CASSLGLASLETQYF.